A single sample gave rise to the 6 T cell receptor beta chains below, sequenced in a study of T cell changes during pregnancy in multiple sclerosis. Here immunoSEQ multiplex PCR was the method, and the copy in TCRdb shows in-frame clones only, minus some. The sample holds tens of thousands of clones; roughly 93% are singletons and the top ten take 4.5%. This sample comprised peripheral blood, obtained in the second trimester of pregnancy. Receptors originate from a female donor in good health, enrolled as a control in a pregnancy study.

This rearrangement joins TRBV4-3 to TRBJ2-5; 8 bases align to TRBD1. Per the germline V gene, CDR1 is LGHNA and CDR2 is YSLEER. The length of the CDR3 is 18 residues. The V and J ends lost 0 bases and 5 bases, in that order; junction bases with no gene match: 14. The CDR3 DNA sequence: TGCGCCAGCAGCCAAGATCTTTGGACAGGGCAAAAGAGGGAGACCCAGTACTTC. Translation: CASSQDLWTGQKRETQYF.

The chain employs TRBV9 and TRBJ2-7, with 10 bases aligning to TRBD1. CDR1 SGDLS and CDR2 YYNGEE come from the germline V gene. V lost 3 bases and J lost 6; bases outside the gene matches: 6. This CDR3 is built from 14 residues. CDR3 sequence reads: CASSARTGGGEQYF. The CDR3 DNA follows: TGTGCCAGCAGCGCTCGGACAGGGGGTGGCGAGCAGTACTTC.

The chain uses TRBV7-9 and TRBJ1-1; TRBD1 is a possible D gene (6 bases). CDR3 length equals 16 residues. V lost 5 bases to trimming and J lost 1 base, with 17 bases between them. In germline, CDR1 is SEHNR, CDR2 FQNEAQ (reference sequence). CDR3 protein: CASSLGSLRGNTEAFF. In DNA, the CDR3 is TGTGCCAGCAGCCTTGGCTCCCTCAGGGGGAACACTGAAGCTTTCTTT.

This clone was counted once. The rearrangement joins TRBV27 to TRBJ2-5, with 12 bases identical to TRBD2. The V segment lost 0 bases and the J segment 5 bases; nucleotides outside the gene matches: 16. The CDR3 extends over 20 amino acids. Germline-derived CDR1 and CDR2 are MNHEY and SMNVEV (reference sequence). The CDR3 loop reads CASSLSRPRGLAGGGETQYF. Written as DNA, the CDR3 is TGTGCCAGCAGTTTATCAAGACCCCGGGGACTAGCGGGTGGGGGGGAGACCCAGTACTTC.

J is TRBJ2-1 and V is TRBV5-1; TRBD2 matches 15 bases. This CDR3 region has 17 residues. Germline-derived CDR1 and CDR2 are SGHRS and YFSETQ. With V trimmed by 4 bases and J by 4 bases, 6 bases remained unmatched. For the CDR3, the DNA is TGCGCCAGCAGCCCGGGACTAGCGGGGGGACCTTACAATGAGCAGTTCTTC. Translating it yields CASSPGLAGGPYNEQFF.

This clone was seen just once. The V gene is TRBV28, the J gene TRBJ2-7; D gene ambiguous. V dropped 7 bases and J dropped 3 bases, with 13 bases sitting between them. CDR1 and CDR2 from the germline V gene are MDHEN and SYDVKM. This CDR3 is built from 13 residues. For the CDR3, the DNA is TGTGCCAGCACCCCGTTTACGGGCTACGAGCAGTACTTC. This encodes CASTPFTGYEQYF.